Below are 15 T cell receptor beta chains sequenced from a single sample in a study of blood T cell repertoires in COVID-19. Here immunoSEQ multiplex PCR was the method, and the copy in TCRdb shows in-frame clones only, minus some. The table includes under 150,000 clones, approximately 81% detected once. The sample comprised peripheral blood. The receptor set was obtained from a man aged 40-55 years with acute or convalescent COVID-19.

The CDR3 loop is CASSTGGAYEQYF. CDR3 nucleotides: TGTGCCAGCAGTACAGGGGGCGCCTACGAGCAGTACTTC. The gene calls are TRBV6-2 or TRBV6-3 and TRBJ2-7; 9 bases map to TRBD1. Germline assignment: CDR1 MNHEY and CDR2 SVGEGT. This CDR3 has 13 amino acids. V lost 5 bases to trimming and J lost 2 bases; unmatched junction nucleotides: 1.

The gene calls are TRBV3-1 (or the pseudogene TRBV3-2) and TRBJ2-1; 12 bases align to TRBD2. There are 19 residues in the CDR3. Unmatched junction bases numbered 11, after V lost 0 bases and J lost 5 bases. Germline V gene lookup returns CDR1 LGHDT and CDR2 YNNKEL (reference sequence). The CDR3 protein is CASSQDLTASGGGDNEQFF. The CDR3 bases are TGTGCCAGCAGCCAAGATCTGACGGCTAGCGGGGGGGGTGACAATGAGCAGTTCTTC.

In its sample, this clone was seen a few times. The chain uses TRBV20-1 and TRBJ2-7; D call uncertain. V was clipped by 3 bases and J by 2 bases, with 11 bases between them. The length of the CDR3 is 13 residues. CDR1 is DFQATT, CDR2 SNEGSKA, per germline (reference sequence). The CDR3 reads CSASAIVTYEQYF. CDR3 in DNA: TGCAGTGCTAGTGCGATAGTCACCTACGAGCAGTACTTC.

The chain combines TRBV2 with TRBJ1-2; possibly TRBD1 for D (5 bases). The CDR3 loop spans 16 amino acids. Deletions cut 1 base from V and 2 bases from J, with 14 bases between. The germline V gene encodes CDR1 SNHLY and CDR2 FYNNEI. CDR3 residues: CASSEVGGRTNYGYTF. DNA for the CDR3: TGTGCCAGCAGTGAAGTCGGAGGGAGGACAAACTATGGCTACACCTTC.

V gene TRBV7-9 combines with J gene TRBJ2-7; 8 nucleotides align to TRBD2. J lost 3 bases, V lost 5 bases, and 3 bases had no gene match. Germline V gene sequence: CDR1 SEHNR, CDR2 FQNEAQ (reference sequence). The CDR3 has 13 residues. CDR3 sequence: CASSQGTSYEQYF. The CDR3 coding sequence is TGTGCCAGCAGCCAGGGGACTAGCTACGAGCAGTACTTC.

Only one count was recorded for this clone. This rearrangement joins TRBV2 to TRBJ2-2; D unresolved. The V gene lost 7 bases and the J gene lost 5 bases, with 17 bases spanning the gap. This CDR3 comprises 15 residues. The germline gives CDR1 SNHLY, CDR2 FYNNEI. CDR3 in amino acids: CASIRSRISTGELFF. DNA of the CDR3: TGTGCCAGCATCAGATCTAGGATATCGACCGGGGAGCTGTTTTTT.

Here the CDR3 reads CASSPTQGALSGNTIYF. CDR3 nucleotide sequence: TGTGCCAGCTCACCAACGCAGGGGGCCCTCTCTGGAAACACCATATATTTT. The chain joins TRBV18 to TRBJ1-3, with 8 bases identical to TRBD1. The ends lost 2 bases at V and 0 bases at J; junction bases unmatched: 6. The CDR3 runs to 17 residues. Germline V gene sequence: CDR1 KGHSH, CDR2 LQKENI.

This CDR3 is CASSLGQGQTEAFF. Written as DNA, the CDR3 is TGCGCCAGCAGCTTAGGACAGGGGCAAACTGAAGCTTTCTTT. This chain joins TRBV5-1 and TRBJ1-1; 9 nucleotides match TRBD1. This CDR3 has 14 amino acids. Germline assignment: CDR1 SGHRS and CDR2 YFSETQ. The trim removed 2 bases at V and 5 bases at J, leaving 4 bases unmatched.

The chain uses TRBV5-1 and TRBJ2-5; D uncertain. V shed 2 bases and J shed 5 bases, with 13 bases lying between them. This CDR3 region has 14 residues. Germline V gene data show CDR1 as SGHRS and CDR2 as YFSETQ. Written as DNA, the CDR3 is TGCGCCAGCAGCTTCGGTCCCCCCGCGGAGACCCAGTACTTC. It specifies CASSFGPPAETQYF. Filled out from reference TRBV5-1 and TRBJ2-5, the complete variable domain reads KAGVTQTPRYLIKTRGQQVTLSCSPISGHRSVSWYQQTPGQGLQFLFEYFSETQRNKGNFPGRFSGRQFSNSRSEMNVSTLELGDSALYLCASSFGPPAETQYFGPGTRLLVL.

The chain employs TRBV24-1 and TRBJ1-2, with 8 positions matching TRBD1. The ends lost 3 bases at V and 6 bases at J; junction bases unmatched: 20. CDR1 is KGHDR and CDR2 is SFDVKD in the germline V gene. CDR3 length: 19 amino acids. CDR3 protein: CATSDAAVGAGGTGHGYTF. CDR3 DNA sequence: TGTGCCACCAGTGATGCCGCGGTAGGGGCAGGGGGCACTGGGCATGGCTACACCTTC.

The CDR3 DNA follows: TGTGCCAGCAGCCCGGGGGGGGGCTATAGCAATCAGCCCCAGCATTTT. It codes for CASSPGGGYSNQPQHF. This chain links TRBV7-6 with TRBJ1-5; D might be TRBD1 (6 bases). This CDR3 has 16 amino acids. Trimming left V 5 bases short and J 0 bases short, with 14 bases between. CDR1 SGHVS and CDR2 FNYEAQ come from the germline V gene.

The chain is built from TRBV24-1 and TRBJ1-5, with TRBD1 matching over 8 bases. Trimming took 5 bases from V and 6 from J; bases not matched to a gene: 5. This CDR3 region has 14 residues. Germline lookup yields CDR1 KGHDR and CDR2 SFDVKD. In DNA form, the CDR3 reads TGTGCCACCAGTGCCGCGGACAGGGCTCAGCCCCAGCATTTT. Its translation is CATSAADRAQPQHF.

The rearrangement links TRBV19 to TRBJ2-5; D ambiguous. V was clipped by 5 bases and J by 7 bases, with 14 bases between them. This CDR3 is 13 amino acids long. CDR1 and CDR2 (germline): LNHDA, SQIVND (reference sequence). The CDR3 DNA is TGTGCCAGTAGTCTACCCCCCCCAGGGACCCAGTACTTC. Amino acid sequence: CASSLPPPGTQYF.

V gene TRBV29-1 combines with J gene TRBJ1-1; D perhaps matches TRBD1 (5 bases). The germline CDR1 and CDR2 sequences are SQVTM and ANQGSEA. V was trimmed by 8 bases and J by 2 bases, leaving 9 bases between them. CDR3 length: 11 residues. The DNA for the CDR3 is TGCAGCCTAGGACATAACACTGAAGCTTTCTTT. Encoded protein: CSLGHNTEAFF.

The chain employs TRBV5-6 and TRBJ2-5; D ambiguous. CDR3 size: 14 residues. The germline V gene encodes CDR1 SGHDT and CDR2 YYEEEE. Trimming shortened V by 1 base and J by 5 bases, and 12 bases separated the two germline ends. In DNA form, the CDR3 reads TGTGCCAGCAGCTTGTACAGCCCCCGGGAGACCCAGTACTTC. This sequence encodes CASSLYSPRETQYF.